Below, one T cell receptor beta chain is given with its context. Its antigen remains unidentified. This sample is part of a study of cytomegalovirus exposure and HLA in healthy donors. Study context: Unique TCRs numbering roughly 85 million, obtained from HLA-typed donors, made up an early data release. Study results and caveats: Common viral pathogens seemed to be connected with several of the most significant clusters, according to a later analysis.

CDR3 length: 14 amino acids. Unmatched junction bases numbered 9, after V lost 4 bases and J lost 7 bases. Germline CDR1 and CDR2: SGHRS and YFSETQ. PCR involved 60 Vbeta and 13 Jbeta primers. Profiling relied on immunoSEQ multiplex PCR, and the TCRdb table lists in-frame clones only, not all of them. The data hold about 140,000 clones, with about 80% observed a single time. This clonotype originated in a man aged 25-40 years in good health and CMV-seronegative. Material: PBMCs. The chain has TRBV5-1 and TRBJ1-2; 8 bases match TRBD1. CDR3 region: CASSPGDRGGGYTF. The CDR3 region has the DNA TGCGCCAGCAGCCCAGGCGACAGGGGAGGTGGCTACACCTTC.